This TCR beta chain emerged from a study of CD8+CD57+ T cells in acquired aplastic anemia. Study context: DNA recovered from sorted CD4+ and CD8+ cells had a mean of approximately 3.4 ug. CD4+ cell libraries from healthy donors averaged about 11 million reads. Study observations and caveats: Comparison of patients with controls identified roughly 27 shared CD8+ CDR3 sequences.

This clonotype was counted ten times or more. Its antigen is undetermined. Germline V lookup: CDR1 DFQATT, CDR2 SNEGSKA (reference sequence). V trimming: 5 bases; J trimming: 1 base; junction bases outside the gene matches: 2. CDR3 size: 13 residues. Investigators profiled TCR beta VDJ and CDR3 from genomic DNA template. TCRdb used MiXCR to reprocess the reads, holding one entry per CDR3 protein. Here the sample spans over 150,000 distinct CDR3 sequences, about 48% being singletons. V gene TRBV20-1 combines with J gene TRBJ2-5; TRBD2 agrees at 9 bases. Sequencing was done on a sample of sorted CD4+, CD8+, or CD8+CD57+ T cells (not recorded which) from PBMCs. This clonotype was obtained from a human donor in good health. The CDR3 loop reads CSAAGGSQETQYF. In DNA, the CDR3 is TGCAGTGCTGCGGGGGGGAGCCAAGAGACCCAGTACTTC.